The clone carrying this T cell receptor (beta chain) was picked up many times. CDR1 is MNHEY, CDR2 SVGAGI, per germline. With 4 bases clipped from V and 8 bases from J, the junction kept 20 bases outside the gene matches. The CDR3 has 18 residues. TCRdb reprocessed the RT-PCR reads with MiXCR, giving one entry per CDR3 protein. The sample has about 700,000 distinct CDR3 sequences, 11% to 15% seen once. The V gene is TRBV6-5, the J gene TRBJ1-1; 9 positions agree with TRBD1. Sequenced sample: memory CD4+ T cells from blood. This TCR was recovered from a female donor in good health, serving as a healthy control. The CDR3 DNA is TGTGCCAGCAGTTTCATTAGCTTGGGACAGGGAGGTCGGCGGGAAGCTTTCTTT. It specifies CASSFISLGQGGRREAFF.